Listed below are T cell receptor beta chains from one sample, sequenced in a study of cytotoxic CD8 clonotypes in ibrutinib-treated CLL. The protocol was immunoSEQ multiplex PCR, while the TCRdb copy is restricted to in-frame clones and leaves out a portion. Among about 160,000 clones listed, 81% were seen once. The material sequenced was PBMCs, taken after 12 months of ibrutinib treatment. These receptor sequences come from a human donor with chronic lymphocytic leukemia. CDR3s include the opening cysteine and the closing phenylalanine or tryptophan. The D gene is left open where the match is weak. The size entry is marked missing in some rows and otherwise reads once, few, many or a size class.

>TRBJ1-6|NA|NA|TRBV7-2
CASRREQGPLHF
TGTGCCAGCAGAAGAGAACAGGGACCCCTCCACTTT
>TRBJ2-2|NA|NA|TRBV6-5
CASRTSRVGTGELFF
TGTGCCAGCAGGACCTCTAGGGTGGGGACCGGGGAGCTGTTTTTT
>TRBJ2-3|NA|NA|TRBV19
CASSMAGTDTQYF
TGTGCCAGTAGTATGGCGGGCACAGATACGCAGTATTTT
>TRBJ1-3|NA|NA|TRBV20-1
CSERSGNTIYF
TGCAGTGAACGCTCTGGAAACACCATATATTTT
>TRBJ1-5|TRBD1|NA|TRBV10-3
CAISVGQAGQPQHF
TGTGCCATCAGTGTGGGACAGGCCGGGCAGCCCCAGCATTTT
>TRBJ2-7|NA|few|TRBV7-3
CASSYGITGEQYF
TGTGCCAGCAGCTACGGGATCACGGGGGAGCAGTACTTC
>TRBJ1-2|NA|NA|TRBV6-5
CASSYDTTTNYGYTF
TGTGCCAGCAGTTACGACACAACGACTAACTATGGCTACACCTTC
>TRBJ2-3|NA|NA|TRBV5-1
CASSLVGQSTDTQYF
TGCGCCAGCAGCTTGGTAGGGCAGAGTACAGATACGCAGTATTTT
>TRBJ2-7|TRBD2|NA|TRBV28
CASSKLLAGAHEQYF
TGTGCCAGCAGTAAGTTACTAGCGGGGGCCCACGAGCAGTACTTC
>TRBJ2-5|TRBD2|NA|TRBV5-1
CASSGRDRTSGSMETQYF
TGCGCCAGCAGCGGCCGGGACAGGACTAGCGGGAGTATGGAGACCCAGTACTTC
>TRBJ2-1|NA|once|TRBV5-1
CASSLQIQVLSYNEQFF
TGCGCCAGCAGCCTTCAGATACAGGTCCTTAGCTACAATGAGCAGTTCTTC
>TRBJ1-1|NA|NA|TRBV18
CASSPFELGEYTEAFF
TGTGCCAGCTCCCCGTTTGAATTGGGGGAGTACACTGAAGCTTTCTTT
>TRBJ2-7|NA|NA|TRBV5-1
CASSLEALQGFRYEQYF
TGCGCCAGCAGCTTGGAAGCTTTACAGGGTTTTAGGTACGAGCAGTACTTC
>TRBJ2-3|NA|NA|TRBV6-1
CASSVATDTQYF
TGTGCCAGCAGTGTGGCGACAGATACGCAGTATTTT
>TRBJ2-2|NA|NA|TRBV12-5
CASGLEGGYSGELFF
TGTGCTAGTGGTTTGGAAGGGGGGTACTCCGGGGAGCTGTTTTTT
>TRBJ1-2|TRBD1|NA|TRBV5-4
CASSADLGQFYGYTF
TGTGCCAGCAGCGCCGACCTGGGACAGTTCTATGGCTACACCTTC
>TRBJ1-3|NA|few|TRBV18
CASSPPLFIAAENSGNTIYF
TGTGCCAGCTCACCACCGCTTTTCATCGCTGCCGAGAACTCTGGAAACACCATATATTTT
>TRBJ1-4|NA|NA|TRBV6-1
CASSDGGAREKLFF
TGTGCCAGCAGTGATGGGGGGGCACGAGAAAAACTGTTTTTT
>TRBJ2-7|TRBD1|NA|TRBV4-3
CASSQSAPQGARAIEQYF
TGCGCCAGCAGCCAATCCGCACCTCAGGGGGCGCGTGCGATTGAGCAGTACTTC
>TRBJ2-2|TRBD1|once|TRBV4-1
CASRTGGNTGELFF
TGCGCCAGCAGGACAGGGGGGAACACCGGGGAGCTGTTTTTT
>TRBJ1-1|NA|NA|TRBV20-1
CSATRVVAFF
TGCAGTGCAACCAGGGTTGTAGCTTTCTTT
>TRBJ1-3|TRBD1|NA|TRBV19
CASSIRTGRGNTIYF
TGTGCCAGTAGTATCCGGACAGGGAGAGGAAACACCATATATTTT
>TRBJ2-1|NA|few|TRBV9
CASSVAEHNEQFF
TGTGCCAGCAGCGTAGCAGAGCACAATGAGCAGTTCTTC
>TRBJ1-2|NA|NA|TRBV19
CASSRRELYGYTF
TGTGCCAGTAGTCGTAGGGAACTCTATGGCTACACCTTC
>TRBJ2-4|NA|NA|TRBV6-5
CASSLAVDVAKNIQYF
TGTGCCAGCAGTTTGGCCGTTGACGTGGCCAAAAACATTCAGTACTTC
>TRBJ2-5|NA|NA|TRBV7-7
CASSVGRWDRGSQETQYF
TGTGCTAGCAGCGTCGGGAGATGGGACAGAGGAAGTCAAGAGACCCAGTACTTC
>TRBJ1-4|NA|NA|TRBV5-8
CASSLGRTTNEKLFF
TGTGCCAGCAGCTTGGGGCGGACTACTAATGAAAAACTGTTTTTT
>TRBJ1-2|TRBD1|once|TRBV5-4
CASSPVRSRQGGDGYTF
TGTGCCAGCAGCCCAGTACGCTCGAGGCAGGGGGGGGATGGCTACACCTTC
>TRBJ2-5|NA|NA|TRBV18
CASSPPIVRIQETQYF
TGTGCCAGCTCACCACCTATTGTACGGATCCAAGAGACCCAGTACTTC
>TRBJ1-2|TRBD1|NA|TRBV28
CASTLGQGLRYTF
TGTGCCAGCACCCTAGGACAGGGGTTACGCTACACCTTC
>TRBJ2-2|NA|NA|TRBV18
CASSHQVNTGELFF
TGTGCCAGCTCACATCAAGTAAACACCGGGGAGCTGTTTTTT
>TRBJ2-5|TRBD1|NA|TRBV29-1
CSVDGTGGAETQYF
TGCAGCGTCGATGGGACAGGGGGTGCGGAGACCCAGTACTTC
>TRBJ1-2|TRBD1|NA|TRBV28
CASTLQGGGGYTF
TGTGCCAGCACCCTACAGGGGGGGGGCGGCTACACCTTC
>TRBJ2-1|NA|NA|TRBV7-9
CASSFLREDNEQFF
TGTGCCAGCAGCTTTCTCAGGGAGGACAATGAGCAGTTCTTC
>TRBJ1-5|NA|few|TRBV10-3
CAISESSGSQPQHF
TGTGCCATCAGTGAGTCTAGCGGATCTCAGCCCCAGCATTTT
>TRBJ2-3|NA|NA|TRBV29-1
CSVDDGATDTQYF
TGCAGCGTTGATGATGGGGCCACAGATACGCAGTATTTT
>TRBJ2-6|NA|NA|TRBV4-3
CASSQDPPTGLSGANVLTF
TGCGCCAGCAGCCAAGACCCTCCGACAGGCCTCTCTGGGGCCAACGTCCTGACTTTC
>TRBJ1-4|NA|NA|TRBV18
CASSPGGATNEKLFF
TGTGCCAGCTCACCCGGTGGAGCAACTAATGAAAAACTGTTTTTT
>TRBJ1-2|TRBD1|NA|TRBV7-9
CASSLGQGDRGYTF
TGTGCCAGCAGCTTAGGACAGGGGGATCGCGGCTACACCTTC
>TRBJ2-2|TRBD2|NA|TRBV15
CATSRRGLAGGRGTGELFF
TGTGCCACCAGCAGACGGGGACTAGCGGGAGGCCGGGGCACCGGGGAGCTGTTTTTT